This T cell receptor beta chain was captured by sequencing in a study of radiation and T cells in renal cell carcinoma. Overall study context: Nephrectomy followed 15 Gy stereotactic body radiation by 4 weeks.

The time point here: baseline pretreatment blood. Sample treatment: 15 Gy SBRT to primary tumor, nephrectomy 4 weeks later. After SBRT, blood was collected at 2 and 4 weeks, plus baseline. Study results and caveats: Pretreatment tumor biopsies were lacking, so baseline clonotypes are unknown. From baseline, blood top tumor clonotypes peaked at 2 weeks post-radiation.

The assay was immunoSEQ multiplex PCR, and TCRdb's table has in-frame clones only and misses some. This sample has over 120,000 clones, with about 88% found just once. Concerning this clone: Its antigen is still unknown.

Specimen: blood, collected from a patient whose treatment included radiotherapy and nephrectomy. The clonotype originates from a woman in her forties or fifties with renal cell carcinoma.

The DNA of the CDR3 is TGTGCCAGCAGCGTACTATCAGGGGGCTCAAACTATGGCTACACCTTC. Amino acid sequence: CASSVLSGGSNYGYTF. This rearrangement joins TRBV9 to TRBJ1-2; 8 positions agree with TRBD1. J lost 2 bases, V lost 1 base, and 7 bases had no gene match. Germline V gene lookup returns CDR1 SGDLS and CDR2 YYNGEE. The CDR3 runs 16 residues. Filled out from reference TRBV9 and TRBJ1-2, the complete variable domain reads DSGVTQTPKHLITATGQRVTLRCSPRSGDLSVYWYQQSLDQGLQFLIQYYNGEERAKGNILERFSAQQFPDLHSELNLSSLELGDSALYFCASSVLSGGSNYGYTFGSGTRLTVV.